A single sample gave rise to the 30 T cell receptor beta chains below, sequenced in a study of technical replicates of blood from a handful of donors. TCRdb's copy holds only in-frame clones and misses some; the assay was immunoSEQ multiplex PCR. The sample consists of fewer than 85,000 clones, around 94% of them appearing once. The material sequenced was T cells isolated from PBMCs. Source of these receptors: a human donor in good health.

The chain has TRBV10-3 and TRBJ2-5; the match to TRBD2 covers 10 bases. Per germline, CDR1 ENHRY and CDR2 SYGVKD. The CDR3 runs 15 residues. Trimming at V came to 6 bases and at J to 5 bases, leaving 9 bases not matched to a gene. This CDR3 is CAISPLSSGSETQYF. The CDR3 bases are TGTGCCATCAGCCCACTCTCTAGCGGGAGTGAGACCCAGTACTTC.

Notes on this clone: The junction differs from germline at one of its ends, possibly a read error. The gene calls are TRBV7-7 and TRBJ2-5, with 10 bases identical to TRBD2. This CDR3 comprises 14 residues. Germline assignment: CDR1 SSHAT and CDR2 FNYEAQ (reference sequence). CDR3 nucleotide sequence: TGTGCTAGCAGTCTAGCGGGAGTCCAGGAGACCCAGTACTTC. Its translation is CASSLAGVQETQYF.

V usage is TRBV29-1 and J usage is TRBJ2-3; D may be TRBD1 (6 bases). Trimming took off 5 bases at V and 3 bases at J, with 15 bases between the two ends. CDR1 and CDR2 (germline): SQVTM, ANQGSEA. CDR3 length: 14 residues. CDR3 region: CSVTGQMGTDTQYF. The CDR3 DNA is TGCAGCGTTACCGGACAGATGGGAACAGATACGCAGTATTTT.

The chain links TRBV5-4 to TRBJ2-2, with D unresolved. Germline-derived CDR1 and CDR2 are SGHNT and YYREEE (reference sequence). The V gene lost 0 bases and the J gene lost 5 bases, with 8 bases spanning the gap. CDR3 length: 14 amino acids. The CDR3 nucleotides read TGTGCCAGCAGCTTGGACAGTACGACCGGGGAGCTGTTTTTT. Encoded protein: CASSLDSTTGELFF.

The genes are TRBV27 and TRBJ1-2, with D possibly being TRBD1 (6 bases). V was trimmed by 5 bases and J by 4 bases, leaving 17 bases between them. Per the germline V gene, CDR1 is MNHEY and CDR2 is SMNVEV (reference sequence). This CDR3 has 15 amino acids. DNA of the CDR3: TGTGCCAGCAGTCCGGAACCAGGGGTCTCCTATGGCTACACCTTC. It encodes CASSPEPGVSYGYTF.

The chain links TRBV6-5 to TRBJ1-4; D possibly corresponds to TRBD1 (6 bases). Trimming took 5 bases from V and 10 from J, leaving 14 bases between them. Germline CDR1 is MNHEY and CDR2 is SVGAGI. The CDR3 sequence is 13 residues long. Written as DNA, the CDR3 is TGTGCCAGCAGTGTAACAGGGTTAGGAAAACTGTTTTTT. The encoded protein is CASSVTGLGKLFF.

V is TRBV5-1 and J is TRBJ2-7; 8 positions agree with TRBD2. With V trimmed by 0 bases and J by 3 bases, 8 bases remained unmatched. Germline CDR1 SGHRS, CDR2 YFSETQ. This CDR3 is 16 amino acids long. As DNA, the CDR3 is TGCGCCAGCAGCTTGGTTAGCGGGATTGCAATCTACGAGCAGTACTTC. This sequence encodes CASSLVSGIAIYEQYF.

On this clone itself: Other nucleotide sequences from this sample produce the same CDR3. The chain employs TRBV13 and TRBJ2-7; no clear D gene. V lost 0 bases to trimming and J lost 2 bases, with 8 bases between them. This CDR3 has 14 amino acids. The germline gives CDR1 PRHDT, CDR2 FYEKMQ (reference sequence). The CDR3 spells CASSLGPVTYEQYF. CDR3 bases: TGTGCCAGCAGCTTAGGCCCGGTTACCTACGAGCAGTACTTC.

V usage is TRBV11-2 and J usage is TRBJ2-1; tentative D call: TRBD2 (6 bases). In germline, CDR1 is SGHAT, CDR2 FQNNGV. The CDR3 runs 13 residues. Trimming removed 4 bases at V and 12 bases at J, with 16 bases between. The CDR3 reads CASSSDREQWQFF. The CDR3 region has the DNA TGTGCCAGCAGCTCTGACCGGGAGCAATGGCAGTTCTTC.

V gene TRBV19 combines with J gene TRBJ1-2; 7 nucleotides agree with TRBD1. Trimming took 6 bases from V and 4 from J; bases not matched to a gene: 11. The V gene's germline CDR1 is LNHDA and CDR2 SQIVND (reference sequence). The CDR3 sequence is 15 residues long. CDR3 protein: CASRPGQVVGYGYTF. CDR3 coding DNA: TGTGCCAGTAGACCTGGACAGGTCGTCGGCTATGGCTACACCTTC.

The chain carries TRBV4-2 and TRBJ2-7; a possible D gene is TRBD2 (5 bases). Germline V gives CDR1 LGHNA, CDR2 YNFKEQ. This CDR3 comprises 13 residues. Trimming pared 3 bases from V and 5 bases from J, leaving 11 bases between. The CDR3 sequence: CASSQVTSHEQYF. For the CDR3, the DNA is TGTGCCAGCAGCCAGGTTACTAGTCACGAGCAGTACTTC.

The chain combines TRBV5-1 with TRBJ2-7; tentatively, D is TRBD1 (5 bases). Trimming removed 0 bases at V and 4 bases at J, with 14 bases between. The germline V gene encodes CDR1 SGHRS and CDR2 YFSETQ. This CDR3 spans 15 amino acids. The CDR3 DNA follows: TGCGCCAGCAGCTTGGCCAGGACACAATCTTACGAGCAGTACTTC. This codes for CASSLARTQSYEQYF.

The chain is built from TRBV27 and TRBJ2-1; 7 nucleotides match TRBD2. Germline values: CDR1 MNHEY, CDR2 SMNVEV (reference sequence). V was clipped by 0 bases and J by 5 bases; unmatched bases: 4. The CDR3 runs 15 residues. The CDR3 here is CASSLSRTSHNEQFF. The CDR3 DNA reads TGTGCCAGCAGTTTATCCAGGACTAGTCACAATGAGCAGTTCTTC.

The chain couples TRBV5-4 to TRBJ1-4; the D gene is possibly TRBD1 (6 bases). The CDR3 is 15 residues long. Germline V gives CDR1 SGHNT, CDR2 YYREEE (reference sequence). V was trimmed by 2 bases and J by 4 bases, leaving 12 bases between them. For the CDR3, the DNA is TGTGCCAGCAGCTTTAAGACAGGCGATAATGAAAAACTGTTTTTT. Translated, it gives CASSFKTGDNEKLFF.

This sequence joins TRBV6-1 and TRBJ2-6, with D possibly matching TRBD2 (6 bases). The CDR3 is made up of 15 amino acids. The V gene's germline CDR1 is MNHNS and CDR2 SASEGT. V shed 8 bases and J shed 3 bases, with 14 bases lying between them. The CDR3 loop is CASREYKDGANVLTF. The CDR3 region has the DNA TGTGCCAGCCGGGAGTACAAGGATGGGGCCAACGTCCTGACTTTC.

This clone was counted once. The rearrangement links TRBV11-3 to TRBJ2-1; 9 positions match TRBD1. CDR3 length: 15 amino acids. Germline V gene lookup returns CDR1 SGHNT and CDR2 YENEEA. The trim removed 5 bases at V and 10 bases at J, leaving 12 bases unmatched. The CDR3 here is CASSRRQGEVGEQFF. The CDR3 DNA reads TGTGCCAGCAGCAGAAGACAGGGGGAAGTTGGAGAGCAGTTCTTC. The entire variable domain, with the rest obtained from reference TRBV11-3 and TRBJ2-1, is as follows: EAGVVQSPRYKIIEKKQPVAFWCNPISGHNTLYWYLQNLGQGPELLIRYENEEAVDDSQLPKDRFSAERLKGVDSTLKIQPAELGDSAVYLCASSRRQGEVGEQFFGPGTRLTVL.

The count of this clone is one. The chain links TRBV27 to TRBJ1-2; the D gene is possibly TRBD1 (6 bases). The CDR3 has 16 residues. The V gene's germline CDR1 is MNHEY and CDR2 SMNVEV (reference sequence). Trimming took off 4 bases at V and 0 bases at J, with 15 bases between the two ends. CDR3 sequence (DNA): TGTGCCAGCAGTTCTTACAGGGTTAAAACTAACTATGGCTACACCTTC. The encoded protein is CASSSYRVKTNYGYTF.

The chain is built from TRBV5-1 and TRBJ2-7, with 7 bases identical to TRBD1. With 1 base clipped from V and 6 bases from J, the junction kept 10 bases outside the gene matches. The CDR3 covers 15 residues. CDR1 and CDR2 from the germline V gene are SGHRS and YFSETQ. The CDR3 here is CASSLSPDRKGEQYF. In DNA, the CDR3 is TGCGCCAGCAGCTTGTCACCGGACAGGAAAGGCGAGCAGTACTTC.

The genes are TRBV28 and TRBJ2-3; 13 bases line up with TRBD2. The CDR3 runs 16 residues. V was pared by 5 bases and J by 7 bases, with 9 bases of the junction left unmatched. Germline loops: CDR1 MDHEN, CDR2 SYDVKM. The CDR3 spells CASSPRTSGSQNTQYF. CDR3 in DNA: TGTGCCAGCAGTCCTAGGACTAGCGGGAGCCAAAATACGCAGTATTTT.

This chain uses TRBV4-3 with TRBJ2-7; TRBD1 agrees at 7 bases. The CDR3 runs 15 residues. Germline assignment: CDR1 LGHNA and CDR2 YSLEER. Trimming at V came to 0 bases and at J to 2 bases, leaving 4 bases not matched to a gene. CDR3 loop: CASSQEGGGTYEQYF. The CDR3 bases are TGCGCCAGCAGCCAAGAAGGGGGCGGTACCTACGAGCAGTACTTC.

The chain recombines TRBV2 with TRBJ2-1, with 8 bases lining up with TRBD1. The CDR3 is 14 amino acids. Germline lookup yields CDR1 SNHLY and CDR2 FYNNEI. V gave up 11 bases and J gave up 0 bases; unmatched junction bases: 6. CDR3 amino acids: CAADRESSYNEQFF. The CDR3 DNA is TGTGCCGCGGACAGGGAGAGCTCCTACAATGAGCAGTTCTTC.

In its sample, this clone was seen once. As DNA, the CDR3 is TGTGCCAGCAGCCGACAATCTAGGGGCGACTACGAGCAGTACTTC. Amino acid sequence: CASSRQSRGDYEQYF. This chain connects TRBV5-4 to TRBJ2-7; D is perhaps TRBD1 (5 bases). CDR3 length: 15 residues. Germline V gene sequence: CDR1 SGHNT, CDR2 YYREEE (reference sequence). V gave up 4 bases and J gave up 3 bases, with 17 bases separating them.

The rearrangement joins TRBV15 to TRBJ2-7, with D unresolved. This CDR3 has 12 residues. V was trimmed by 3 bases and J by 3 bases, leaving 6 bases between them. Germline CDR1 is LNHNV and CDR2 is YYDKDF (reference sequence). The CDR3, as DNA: TGTGCCACCAGCAGTGATAGCTACGAGCAGTACTTC. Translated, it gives CATSSDSYEQYF.

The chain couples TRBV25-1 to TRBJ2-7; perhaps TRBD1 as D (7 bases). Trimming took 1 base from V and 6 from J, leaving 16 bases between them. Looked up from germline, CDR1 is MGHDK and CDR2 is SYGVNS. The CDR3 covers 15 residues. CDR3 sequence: CASSELTGRFREQYF. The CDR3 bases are TGTGCCAGCAGTGAATTGACAGGGAGGTTTCGCGAGCAGTACTTC.

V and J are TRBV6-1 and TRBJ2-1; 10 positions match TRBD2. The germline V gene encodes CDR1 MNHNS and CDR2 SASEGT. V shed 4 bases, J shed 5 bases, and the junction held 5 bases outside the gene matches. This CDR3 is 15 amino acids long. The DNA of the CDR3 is TGTGCCAGCAGTGCCGAGCGGGAGGGAGACAATGAGCAGTTCTTC. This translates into CASSAEREGDNEQFF.

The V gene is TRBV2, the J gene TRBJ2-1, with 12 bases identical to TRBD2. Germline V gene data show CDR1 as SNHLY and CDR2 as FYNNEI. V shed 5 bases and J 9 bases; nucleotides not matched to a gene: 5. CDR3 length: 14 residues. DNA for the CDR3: TGTGCCAGCAGTTCTAGCGGGAGGGCCTTTGAGCAGTTCTTC. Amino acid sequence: CASSSSGRAFEQFF. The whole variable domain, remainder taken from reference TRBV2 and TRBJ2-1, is EPEVTQTPSHQVTQMGQEVILRCVPISNHLYFYWYRQILGQKVEFLVSFYNNEISEKSEIFDDQFSVERPDGSNFTLKIRSTKLEDSAMYFCASSSSGRAFEQFFGPGTRLTVL.

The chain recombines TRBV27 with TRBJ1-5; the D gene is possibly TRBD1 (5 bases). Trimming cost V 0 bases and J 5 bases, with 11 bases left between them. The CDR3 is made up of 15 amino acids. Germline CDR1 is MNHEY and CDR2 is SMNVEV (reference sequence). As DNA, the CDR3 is TGTGCCAGCAGTTTATCACGGGGGGGTCATCAGCCCCAGCATTTT. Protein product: CASSLSRGGHQPQHF.

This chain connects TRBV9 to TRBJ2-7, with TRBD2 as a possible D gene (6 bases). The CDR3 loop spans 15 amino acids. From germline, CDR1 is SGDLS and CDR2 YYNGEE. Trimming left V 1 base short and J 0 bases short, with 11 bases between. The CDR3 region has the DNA TGTGCCAGCAGCGTAAACTACGGGAGCTCCTACGAGCAGTACTTC. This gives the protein CASSVNYGSSYEQYF.

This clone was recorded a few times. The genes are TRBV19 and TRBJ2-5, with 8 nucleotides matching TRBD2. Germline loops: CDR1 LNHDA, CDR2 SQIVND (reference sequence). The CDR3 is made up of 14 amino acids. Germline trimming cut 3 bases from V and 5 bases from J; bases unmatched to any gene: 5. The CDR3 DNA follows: TGTGCCAGTAGTATTGGGATAGCGGGGGAGACCCAGTACTTC. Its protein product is CASSIGIAGETQYF.

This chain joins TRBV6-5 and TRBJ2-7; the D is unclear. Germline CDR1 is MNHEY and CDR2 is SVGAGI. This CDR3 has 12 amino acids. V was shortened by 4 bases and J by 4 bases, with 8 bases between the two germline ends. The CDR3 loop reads CASSSHRYEQYF. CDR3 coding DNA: TGTGCCAGCAGTTCCCATAGATACGAGCAGTACTTC.